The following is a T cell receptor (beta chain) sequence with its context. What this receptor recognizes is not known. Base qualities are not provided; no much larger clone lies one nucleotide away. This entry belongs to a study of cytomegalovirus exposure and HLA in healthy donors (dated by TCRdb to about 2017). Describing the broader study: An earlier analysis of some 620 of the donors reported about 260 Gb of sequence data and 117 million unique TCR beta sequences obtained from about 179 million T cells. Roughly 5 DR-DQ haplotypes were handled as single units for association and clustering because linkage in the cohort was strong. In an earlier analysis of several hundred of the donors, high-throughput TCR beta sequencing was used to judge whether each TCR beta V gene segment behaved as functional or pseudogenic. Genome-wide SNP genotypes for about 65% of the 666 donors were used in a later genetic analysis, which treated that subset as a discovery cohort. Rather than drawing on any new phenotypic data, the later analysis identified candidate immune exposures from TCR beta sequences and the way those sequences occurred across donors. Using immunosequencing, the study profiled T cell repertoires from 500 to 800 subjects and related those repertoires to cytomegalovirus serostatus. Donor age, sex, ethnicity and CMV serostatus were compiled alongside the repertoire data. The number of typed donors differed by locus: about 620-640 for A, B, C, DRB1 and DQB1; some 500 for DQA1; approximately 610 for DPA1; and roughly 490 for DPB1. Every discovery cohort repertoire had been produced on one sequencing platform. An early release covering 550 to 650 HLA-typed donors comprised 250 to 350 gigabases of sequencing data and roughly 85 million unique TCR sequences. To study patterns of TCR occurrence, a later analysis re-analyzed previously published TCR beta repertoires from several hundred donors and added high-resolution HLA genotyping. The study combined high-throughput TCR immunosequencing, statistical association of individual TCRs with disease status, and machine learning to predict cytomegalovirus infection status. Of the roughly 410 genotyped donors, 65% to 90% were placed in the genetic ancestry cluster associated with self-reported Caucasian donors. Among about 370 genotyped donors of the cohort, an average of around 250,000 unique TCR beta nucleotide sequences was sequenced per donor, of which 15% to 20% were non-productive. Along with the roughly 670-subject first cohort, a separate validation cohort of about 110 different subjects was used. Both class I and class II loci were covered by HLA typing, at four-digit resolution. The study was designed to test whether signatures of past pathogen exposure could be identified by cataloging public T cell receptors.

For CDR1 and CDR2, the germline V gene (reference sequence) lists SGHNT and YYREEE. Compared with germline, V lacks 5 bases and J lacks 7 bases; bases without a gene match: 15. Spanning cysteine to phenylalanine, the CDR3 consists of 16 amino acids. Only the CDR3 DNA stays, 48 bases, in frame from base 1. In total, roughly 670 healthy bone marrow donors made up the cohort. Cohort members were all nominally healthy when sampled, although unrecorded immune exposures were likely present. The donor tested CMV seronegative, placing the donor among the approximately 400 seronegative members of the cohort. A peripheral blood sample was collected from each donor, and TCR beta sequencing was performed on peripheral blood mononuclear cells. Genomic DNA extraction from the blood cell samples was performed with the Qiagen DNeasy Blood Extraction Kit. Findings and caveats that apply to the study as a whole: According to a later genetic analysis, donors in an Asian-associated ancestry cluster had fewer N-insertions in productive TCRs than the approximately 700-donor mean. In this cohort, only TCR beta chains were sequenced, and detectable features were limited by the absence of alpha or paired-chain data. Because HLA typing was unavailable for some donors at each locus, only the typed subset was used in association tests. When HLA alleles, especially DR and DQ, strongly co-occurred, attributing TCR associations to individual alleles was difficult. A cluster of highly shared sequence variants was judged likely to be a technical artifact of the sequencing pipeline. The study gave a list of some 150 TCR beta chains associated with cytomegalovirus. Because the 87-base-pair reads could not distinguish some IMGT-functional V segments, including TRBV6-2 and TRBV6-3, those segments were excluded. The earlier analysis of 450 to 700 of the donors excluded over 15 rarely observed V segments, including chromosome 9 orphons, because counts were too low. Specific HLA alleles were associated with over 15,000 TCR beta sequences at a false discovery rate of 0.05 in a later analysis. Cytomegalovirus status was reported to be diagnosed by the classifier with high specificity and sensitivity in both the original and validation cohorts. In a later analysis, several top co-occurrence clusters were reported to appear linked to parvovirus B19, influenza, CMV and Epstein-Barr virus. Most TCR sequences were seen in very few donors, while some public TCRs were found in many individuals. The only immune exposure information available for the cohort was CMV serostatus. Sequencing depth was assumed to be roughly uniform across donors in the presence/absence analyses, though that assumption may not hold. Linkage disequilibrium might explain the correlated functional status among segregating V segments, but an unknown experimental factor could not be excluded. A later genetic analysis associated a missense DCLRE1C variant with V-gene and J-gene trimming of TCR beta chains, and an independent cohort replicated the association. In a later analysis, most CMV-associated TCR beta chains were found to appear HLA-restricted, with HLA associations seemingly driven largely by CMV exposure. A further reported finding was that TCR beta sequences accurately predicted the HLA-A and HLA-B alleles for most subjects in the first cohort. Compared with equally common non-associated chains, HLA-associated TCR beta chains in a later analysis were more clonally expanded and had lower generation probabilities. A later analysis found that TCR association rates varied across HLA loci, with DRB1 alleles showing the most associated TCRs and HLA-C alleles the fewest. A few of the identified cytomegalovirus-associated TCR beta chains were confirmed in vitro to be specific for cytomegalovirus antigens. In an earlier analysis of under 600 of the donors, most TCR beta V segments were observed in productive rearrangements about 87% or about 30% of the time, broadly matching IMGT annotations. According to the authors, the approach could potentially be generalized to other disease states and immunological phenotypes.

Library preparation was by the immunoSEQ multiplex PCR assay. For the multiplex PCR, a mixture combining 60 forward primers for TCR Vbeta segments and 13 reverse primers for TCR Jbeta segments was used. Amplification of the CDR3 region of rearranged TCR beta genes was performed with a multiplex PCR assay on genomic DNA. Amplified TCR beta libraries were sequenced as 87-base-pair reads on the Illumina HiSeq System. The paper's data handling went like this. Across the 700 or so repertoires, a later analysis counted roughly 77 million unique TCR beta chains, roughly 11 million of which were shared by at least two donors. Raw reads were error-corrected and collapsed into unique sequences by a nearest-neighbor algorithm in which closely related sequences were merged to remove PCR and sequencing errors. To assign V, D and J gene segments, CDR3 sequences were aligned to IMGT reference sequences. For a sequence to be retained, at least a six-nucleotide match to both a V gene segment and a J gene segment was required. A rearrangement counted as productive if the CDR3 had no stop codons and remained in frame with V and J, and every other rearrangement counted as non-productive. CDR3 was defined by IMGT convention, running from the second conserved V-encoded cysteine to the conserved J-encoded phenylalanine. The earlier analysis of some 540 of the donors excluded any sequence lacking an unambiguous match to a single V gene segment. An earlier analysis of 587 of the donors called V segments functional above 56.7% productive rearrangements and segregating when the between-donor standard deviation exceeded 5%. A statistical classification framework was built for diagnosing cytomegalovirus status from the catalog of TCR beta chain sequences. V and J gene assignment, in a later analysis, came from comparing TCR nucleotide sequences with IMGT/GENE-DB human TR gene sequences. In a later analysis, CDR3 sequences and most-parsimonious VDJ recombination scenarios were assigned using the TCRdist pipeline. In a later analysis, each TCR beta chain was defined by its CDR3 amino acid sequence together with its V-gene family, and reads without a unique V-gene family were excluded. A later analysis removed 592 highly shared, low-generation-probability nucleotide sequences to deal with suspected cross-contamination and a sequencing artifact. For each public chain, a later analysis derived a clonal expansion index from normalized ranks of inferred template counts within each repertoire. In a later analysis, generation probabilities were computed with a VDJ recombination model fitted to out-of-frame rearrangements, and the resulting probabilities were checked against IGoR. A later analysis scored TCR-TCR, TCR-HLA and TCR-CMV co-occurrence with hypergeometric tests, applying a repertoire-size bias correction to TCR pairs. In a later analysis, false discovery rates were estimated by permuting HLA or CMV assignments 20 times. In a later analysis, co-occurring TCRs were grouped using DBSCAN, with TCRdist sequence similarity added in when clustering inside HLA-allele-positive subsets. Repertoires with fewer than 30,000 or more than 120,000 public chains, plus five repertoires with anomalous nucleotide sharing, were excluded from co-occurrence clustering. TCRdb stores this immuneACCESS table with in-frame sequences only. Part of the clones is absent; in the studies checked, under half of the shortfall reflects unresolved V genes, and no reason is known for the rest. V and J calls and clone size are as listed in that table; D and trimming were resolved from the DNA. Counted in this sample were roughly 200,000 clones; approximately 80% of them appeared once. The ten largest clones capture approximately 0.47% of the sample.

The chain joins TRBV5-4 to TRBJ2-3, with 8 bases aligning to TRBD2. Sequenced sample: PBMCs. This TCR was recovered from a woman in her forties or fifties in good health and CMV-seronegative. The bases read TGTGCCAGCAGTACTCAAGCGGGGGCCCATGATAATACGCAGTATTTT. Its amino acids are CASSTQAGAHDNTQYF.